A selection of T cell receptor beta chains follows, all from one sample in a study of cytomegalovirus exposure and HLA in healthy donors. Generated by immunoSEQ multiplex PCR, the TCRdb table keeps only in-frame clones and is missing some. The sample includes 90,000 to 120,000 clones, roughly 71% of them seen just once. Source material: PBMCs. The receptors were gathered from a man aged 40-49 years in good health and CMV-seropositive. Both conserved end residues are part of each CDR3. D genes are given only for firm matches. Size values are once, few and many counts, or a class for expanded clones, and some rows have none.

j_call | v_call | d_call | clone_size | cdr3_aa | cdr3_nt
TRBJ1-4 | TRBV9 | . | once | CASSVGQGYEKLFF | TGTGCCAGCAGCGTAGGGCAGGGCTACGAAAAACTGTTTTTT
TRBJ2-7 | TRBV18 | TRBD1 | . | CASREQGAYEQYF | TGTGCCAGCAGGGAACAGGGGGCATACGAGCAGTACTTC
TRBJ1-2 | TRBV9 | . | . | CASSVEGDPYGYTF | TGTGCCAGCAGCGTAGAAGGGGATCCCTATGGCTACACCTTC
TRBJ2-1 | TRBV7-3 | TRBD1 | . | CASSLYHRGEIFF | TGTGCCAGCAGCTTATATCACAGGGGGGAAATTTTCTTC
TRBJ2-1 | TRBV18 | . | few | CASSPERGRGYEQFF | TGTGCCAGCTCACCAGAAAGAGGGAGAGGGTATGAGCAGTTCTTC
TRBJ2-1 | TRBV18 | TRBD2 | . | CASSPFSPTGTSGSSEQFF | TGTGCCAGCTCACCATTCTCCCCAACCGGGACTAGCGGGAGTAGCGAGCAGTTCTTC
TRBJ1-1 | TRBV29-1 | TRBD1 | . | CSVEEWAGGLTEAFF | TGCAGCGTTGAAGAATGGGCAGGGGGGCTCACTGAAGCTTTCTTT
TRBJ1-2 | TRBV7-8 | . | . | CASSYNPGTEYGYTF | TGTGCCAGCAGCTACAACCCAGGCACAGAATATGGCTACACCTTC
TRBJ1-4 | TRBV19 | . | . | CASIGSNEKLFF | TGTGCCAGTATAGGGAGCAATGAAAAACTGTTTTTT
TRBJ2-2 | TRBV4-1 | TRBD2 | few | CASSQGGLAGVGTGELFF | TGCGCCAGCAGCCAAGGGGGACTAGCGGGAGTAGGAACCGGGGAGCTGTTTTTT
TRBJ1-5 | TRBV10-3 | . | . | CAISQGSSNQPQHF | TGTGCCATCAGTCAGGGGTCCAGCAATCAGCCCCAGCATTTT
TRBJ2-2 | TRBV13 | . | few | CASPSGTGELFF | TGTGCCAGCCCCTCGGGCACCGGGGAGCTGTTTTTT
TRBJ2-1 | TRBV9 | . | . | CASSVASSYNEQFF | TGTGCCAGCAGCGTGGCTAGCAGCTACAATGAGCAGTTCTTC
TRBJ2-5 | TRBV6-5 | . | . | CASNHPGQQETQYF | TGTGCCAGCAATCACCCGGGACAACAAGAGACCCAGTACTTC
TRBJ1-4 | TRBV30 | . | . | CAWSGEAGEKLFF | TGTGCCTGGAGCGGAGAGGCTGGTGAAAAACTGTTTTTT
TRBJ1-5 | TRBV19 | . | . | CASSAGLYQPQHF | TGTGCCAGTAGTGCGGGGTTATATCAGCCCCAGCATTTT
TRBJ2-5 | TRBV19 | . | . | CASSTLRDTQETQYF | TGTGCCAGTAGTACGCTCCGGGACACACAAGAGACCCAGTACTTC
TRBJ1-3 | TRBV4-1 | . | . | CASSQDDSWGNTIYF | TGCGCCAGCAGCCAAGACGACAGTTGGGGAAACACCATATATTTT
TRBJ1-4 | TRBV6-1 | TRBD1 | . | CASSGELLTGEKLFF | TGTGCCAGCAGCGGGGAGCTACTGACAGGGGAAAAACTGTTTTTT
TRBJ2-5 | TRBV19 | TRBD2 | few | CASSKLADYQETQYF | TGTGCCAGTAGTAAGCTAGCGGATTACCAAGAGACCCAGTACTTC
TRBJ1-5 | TRBV27 | TRBD1 | . | CASSFFRGDQPQHF | TGTGCCAGCAGTTTCTTCAGGGGGGATCAGCCCCAGCATTTT
TRBJ1-1 | TRBV7-9 | TRBD1 | many | CASSVDRAFNTEAFF | TGTGCCAGCAGTGTCGACAGGGCATTTAACACTGAAGCTTTCTTT
TRBJ2-1 | TRBV11-3 | TRBD2 | . | CASSKGWLAGLEGNEQFF | TGTGCCAGCAGCAAAGGATGGCTAGCGGGCTTAGAAGGGAATGAGCAGTTCTTC
TRBJ1-1 | TRBV19 | . | few | CASREGYTEAFF | TGTGCCAGTCGGGAGGGGTACACTGAAGCTTTCTTT
TRBJ1-5 | TRBV19 | TRBD1 | . | CASSIGTGGSGQPQHF | TGTGCCAGTAGTATCGGGACAGGGGGATCGGGTCAGCCCCAGCATTTT
TRBJ2-7 | TRBV27 | TRBD1 | . | CASSGTGSYEQYF | TGTGCCAGCAGCGGGACAGGCTCCTACGAGCAGTACTTC
TRBJ2-1 | TRBV4-3 | . | . | CASSQDRTYNEQFF | TGCGCCAGCAGCCAAGATCGGACATACAATGAGCAGTTCTTC
TRBJ1-2 | TRBV6-1 | TRBD1 | . | CASRPEYQGARGYTF | TGTGCCAGCAGACCTGAATACCAGGGGGCCAGGGGCTACACCTTC
TRBJ1-4 | TRBV30 | . | . | CAWSVQSAKLFF | TGTGCCTGGAGTGTACAGAGTGCAAAACTGTTTTTT
TRBJ1-2 | TRBV6-5 | . | . | CASRNRANYGYTF | TGTGCCAGCCGAAACAGGGCCAACTATGGCTACACCTTC
TRBJ1-5 | TRBV7-9 | . | . | CASSLVTGISNQPQHF | TGTGCCAGCAGCTTGGTCACAGGGATCAGCAATCAGCCCCAGCATTTT
TRBJ1-2 | TRBV6-6 | TRBD1 | . | CASSRTGAHGYTF | TGTGCCAGCAGTCGGACAGGGGCCCATGGCTACACCTTC
TRBJ2-1 | TRBV14 | TRBD2 | . | CASTGLAGPSYNEQFF | TGTGCCAGCACCGGACTAGCGGGCCCCTCCTACAATGAGCAGTTCTTC
TRBJ1-2 | TRBV30 | TRBD1 | few | CAWSEGTGGYTF | TGTGCCTGGAGTGAGGGGACAGGCGGCTACACCTTC
TRBJ2-5 | TRBV30 | . | . | CAWSADRPQYF | TGTGCCTGGAGTGCCGACAGGCCCCAGTACTTC
TRBJ1-3 | TRBV4-1 | TRBD1 | . | CASSQGQANGNTIYF | TGCGCCAGCAGCCAGGGACAGGCCAATGGAAACACCATATATTTT
TRBJ2-7 | TRBV27 | . | . | CASSLSKGTGGWEQYF | TGTGCCAGCAGTTTATCCAAGGGGACCGGGGGTTGGGAGCAGTACTTC
TRBJ2-1 | TRBV29-1 | TRBD2 | . | CSAPGTSGTDEQFF | TGCAGCGCCCCGGGGACTAGCGGGACAGATGAGCAGTTCTTC
TRBJ1-1 | TRBV6-5 | TRBD1 | . | CASRTGATEAFF | TGTGCCAGCAGGACAGGGGCCACTGAAGCTTTCTTT
TRBJ2-2 | TRBV4-2 | TRBD2 | few | CASSQELAGEAGELFF | TGTGCCAGCAGCCAAGAACTAGCGGGAGAAGCCGGGGAGCTGTTTTTT
TRBJ2-4 | TRBV5-1 | . | . | CASSAAEVGDNQYF | TGCGCCAGCAGCGCTGCTGAAGTGGGGGACAATCAGTACTTC
TRBJ2-1 | TRBV19 | TRBD2 | . | CASSIRAAAGAGTLFF | TGTGCCAGTAGTATCCGGGCCGCAGCGGGAGCTGGCACTTTGTTCTTC
TRBJ2-7 | TRBV30 | TRBD2 | once | CAWGGTSGRSYEQYF | TGTGCCTGGGGGGGGACTAGCGGTCGCTCCTACGAGCAGTACTTC
TRBJ2-1 | TRBV7-9 | . | few | CASSSINNNEQFF | TGTGCCAGCAGCTCTATCAATAACAATGAGCAGTTCTTC
TRBJ2-5 | TRBV5-1 | TRBD1 | . | CASSPGQVETQYF | TGCGCCAGCAGCCCGGGACAGGTAGAGACCCAGTACTTC
TRBJ2-3 | TRBV10-2 | . | . | CASSEPGQTTDTQYF | TGCGCCAGCAGTGAGCCTGGACAGACCACAGATACGCAGTATTTT
TRBJ1-1 | TRBV6-5 | TRBD1 | few | CASRRRDRGKTEAFF | TGTGCCAGCAGGCGCCGCGACAGGGGAAAAACTGAAGCTTTCTTT
TRBJ1-4 | TRBV19 | TRBD1 | . | CASSLTGTDKSLGEKLFF | TGTGCCAGTAGTCTAACCGGGACAGATAAATCTTTGGGAGAAAAACTGTTTTTT
TRBJ2-3 | TRBV5-4 | TRBD2 | . | CASSSGTSPPTSTDTQYF | TGTGCCAGCAGCTCCGGGACTAGCCCCCCTACTAGCACAGATACGCAGTATTTT
TRBJ1-1 | TRBV9 | TRBD1 | . | CASSGTAWNTEAFF | TGTGCCTCCTCGGGGACAGCCTGGAACACTGAAGCTTTCTTT
TRBJ2-7 | TRBV6-1 | . | few | CASSAPEAGWEHEQYF | TGTGCCAGCAGTGCCCCAGAGGCGGGGTGGGAGCACGAGCAGTACTTC
TRBJ1-1 | TRBV30 | TRBD1 | . | CAWRTSQGARYTEAFF | TGTGCCTGGAGGACTTCGCAGGGGGCCAGGTACACTGAAGCTTTCTTT
TRBJ2-3 | TRBV5-1 | TRBD2 | once | CASSLELAGSGDTQYF | TGCGCCAGCAGCTTGGAACTAGCGGGATCGGGAGATACGCAGTATTTT
TRBJ2-5 | TRBV30 | . | . | CAWSVGDIQETQYF | TGTGCCTGGAGTGTAGGCGACATCCAAGAGACCCAGTACTTC
TRBJ2-1 | TRBV4-3 | . | . | CASSQVFDTLSTMEQFF | TGCGCCAGCAGCCAAGTTTTTGACACTCTTTCTACAATGGAGCAGTTCTTC